This is a list of T cell receptor beta chains from one sample in a study of neurological immune-mediated disorders. One entry per CDR3 protein results from TCRdb running MiXCR on the 5' RACE reads. The data show some 15,000 distinct CDR3 sequences, with about 20% seen just once and roughly 23% held by the top ten. The sample consisted of PBMCs. All receptors derive from a man aged 50 to 59 in good health. The CDR3 runs from the conserved cysteine through the conserved F or W. D genes are given only for firm matches. A row's size may be missing; if present it is once, few, many or a size class.

D gene: TRBD1; clone size: many; J gene: TRBJ2-1; V gene: TRBV20-1; CDR3 protein: CSRQGTSYNEQFF; CDR3 DNA: TGCAGCCGACAGGGAACTTCCTACAATGAGCAGTTCTTC
D gene: NA; clone size: many; J gene: TRBJ2-2; V gene: TRBV20-1; CDR3 protein: CSAHIYRETGELFF; CDR3 DNA: TGCAGTGCCCACATTTACAGGGAAACCGGGGAGCTGTTTTTT
D gene: TRBD2; clone size: NA; J gene: TRBJ2-1; V gene: TRBV20-1; CDR3 protein: CGARDRLAPYYEQFF; CDR3 DNA: TGCGGTGCTAGAGATAGACTAGCTCCCTATTATGAGCAGTTCTTC
D gene: NA; clone size: many; J gene: TRBJ2-5; V gene: TRBV7-9; CDR3 protein: CASTHNREETQYF; CDR3 DNA: TGTGCCAGCACCCATAACAGGGAAGAGACCCAGTACTTC
D gene: TRBD2; clone size: medium-sized; J gene: TRBJ2-2; V gene: TRBV5-1; CDR3 protein: CASSTGTSGMAGELFF; CDR3 DNA: TGCGCCAGCAGCACCGGGACTAGCGGGATGGCCGGGGAGCTGTTTTTT
D gene: NA; clone size: many; J gene: TRBJ2-5; V gene: TRBV7-9; CDR3 protein: CASSSRTSLFQETQYF; CDR3 DNA: TGTGCCAGCAGCTCCCGGACGTCCTTATTCCAAGAGACCCAGTACTTC
D gene: NA; clone size: many; J gene: TRBJ2-5; V gene: TRBV20-1; CDR3 protein: CSASLYPGPAGETQYF; CDR3 DNA: TGCAGTGCTAGTTTATACCCGGGACCGGCGGGTGAGACCCAGTACTTC
D gene: TRBD1; clone size: NA; J gene: TRBJ2-6; V gene: TRBV10-3; CDR3 protein: CAISEGTGIPSGANVLTF; CDR3 DNA: TGTGCCATCAGTGAAGGGACAGGTATACCCTCTGGGGCCAACGTCCTGACTTTC
D gene: NA; clone size: NA; J gene: TRBJ1-1; V gene: TRBV20-1; CDR3 protein: CSAETDGVFITFEAFF; CDR3 DNA: TGCAGTGCCGAAACCGACGGGGTTTTCATAACATTTGAAGCTTTCTTT
D gene: NA; clone size: few; J gene: TRBJ1-3; V gene: TRBV5-1; CDR3 protein: CASSPVTSSGNTIYF; CDR3 DNA: TGCGCCAGCAGCCCCGTTACGAGCTCTGGAAACACCATATATTTT